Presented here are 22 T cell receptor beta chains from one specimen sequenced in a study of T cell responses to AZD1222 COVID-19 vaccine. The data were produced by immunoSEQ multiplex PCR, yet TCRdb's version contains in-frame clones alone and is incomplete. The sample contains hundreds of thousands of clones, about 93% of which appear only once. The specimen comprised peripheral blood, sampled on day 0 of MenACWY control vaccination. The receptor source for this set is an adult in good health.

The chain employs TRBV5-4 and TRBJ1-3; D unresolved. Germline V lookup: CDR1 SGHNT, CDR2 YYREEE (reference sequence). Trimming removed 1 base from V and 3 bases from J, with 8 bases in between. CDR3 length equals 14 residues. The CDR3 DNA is TGTGCCAGCAGCTTGCAGAGTTTTGGAAACACCATATATTTT. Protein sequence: CASSLQSFGNTIYF.

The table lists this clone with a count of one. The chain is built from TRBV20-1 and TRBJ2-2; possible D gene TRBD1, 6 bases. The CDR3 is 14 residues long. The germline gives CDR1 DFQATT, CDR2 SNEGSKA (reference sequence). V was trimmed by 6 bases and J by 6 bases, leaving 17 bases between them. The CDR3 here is CSASSSRGSGELFF. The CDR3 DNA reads TGCAGTGCCAGTAGTTCCAGGGGCTCCGGGGAGCTGTTTTTT.

The CDR3, as DNA: TGTGCCAGCAGCCAAGATCTAGCAGGAAATGAAAAACTGTTTTTT. Amino acids: CASSQDLAGNEKLFF. The chain recombines TRBV4-2 with TRBJ1-4; D is unresolved. Germline CDR1 reads LGHNA; CDR2 reads YNFKEQ. CDR3 length: 15 residues. V shed 0 bases and J shed 5 bases, with 10 bases lying between them.

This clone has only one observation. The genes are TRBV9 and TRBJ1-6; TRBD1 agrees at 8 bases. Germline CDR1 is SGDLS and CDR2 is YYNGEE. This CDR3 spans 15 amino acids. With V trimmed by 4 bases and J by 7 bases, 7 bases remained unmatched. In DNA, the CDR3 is TGTGCCAGCAGCCGCCTTGGACAGGGAAATTCACCCCTCCACTTT. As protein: CASSRLGQGNSPLHF.

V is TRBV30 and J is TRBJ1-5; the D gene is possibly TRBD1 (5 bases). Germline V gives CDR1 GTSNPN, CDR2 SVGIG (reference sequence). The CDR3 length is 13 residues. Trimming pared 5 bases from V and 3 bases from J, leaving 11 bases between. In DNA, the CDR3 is TGTGCCTGGTCCGGGGACCCCAATCAGCCCCAGCATTTT. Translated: CAWSGDPNQPQHF.

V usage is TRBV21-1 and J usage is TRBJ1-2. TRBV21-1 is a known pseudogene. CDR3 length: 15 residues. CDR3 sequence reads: CASSKGGRDNYGYTF. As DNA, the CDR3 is TGTGCCAGCAGCAAAGGAGGCCGGGATAACTATGGCTACACCTTC.

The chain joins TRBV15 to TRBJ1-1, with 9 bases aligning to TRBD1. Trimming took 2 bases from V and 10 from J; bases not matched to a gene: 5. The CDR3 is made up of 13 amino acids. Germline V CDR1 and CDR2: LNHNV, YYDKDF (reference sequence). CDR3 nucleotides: TGTGCCACCAGCAGAACAGGGGGCACCGGAGCTTTCTTT. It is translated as CATSRTGGTGAFF.

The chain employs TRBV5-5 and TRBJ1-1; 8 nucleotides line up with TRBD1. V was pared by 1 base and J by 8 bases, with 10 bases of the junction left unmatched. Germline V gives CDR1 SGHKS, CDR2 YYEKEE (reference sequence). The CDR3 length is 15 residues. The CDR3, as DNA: TGTGCCAGCAGCTTGCTGTGGACAGGGCCTGAGGAAGCTTTCTTT. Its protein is CASSLLWTGPEEAFF.

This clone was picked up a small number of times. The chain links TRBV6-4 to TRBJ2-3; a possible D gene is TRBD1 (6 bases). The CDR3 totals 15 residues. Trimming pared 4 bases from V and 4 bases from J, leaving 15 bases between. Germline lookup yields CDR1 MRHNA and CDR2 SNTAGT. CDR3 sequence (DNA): TGTGCCAGCAGTGCCTCCGCAGGGGCGGCAGATACGCAGTATTTT. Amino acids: CASSASAGAADTQYF.

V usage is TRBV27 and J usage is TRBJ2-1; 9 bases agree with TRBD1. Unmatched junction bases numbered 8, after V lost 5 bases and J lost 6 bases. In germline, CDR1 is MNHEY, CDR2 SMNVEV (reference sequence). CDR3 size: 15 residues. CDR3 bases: TGTGCCAGCAGTCCCCTGGGGACAGGGTCCAATGAGCAGTTCTTC. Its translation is CASSPLGTGSNEQFF.

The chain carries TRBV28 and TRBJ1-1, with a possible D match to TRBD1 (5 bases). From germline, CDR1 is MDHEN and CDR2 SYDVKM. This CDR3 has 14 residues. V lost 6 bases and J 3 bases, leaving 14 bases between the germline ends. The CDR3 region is CASSRVGVYTEAFF. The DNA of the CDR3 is TGTGCCAGCAGCCGGGTAGGGGTTTACACTGAAGCTTTCTTT. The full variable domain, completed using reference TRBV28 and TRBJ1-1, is DVKVTQSSRYLVKRTGEKVFLECVQDMDHENMFWYRQDPGLGLRLIYFSYDVKMKEKGDIPEGYSVSREKKERFSLILESASTNQTSMYLCASSRVGVYTEAFFGQGTRLTVV.

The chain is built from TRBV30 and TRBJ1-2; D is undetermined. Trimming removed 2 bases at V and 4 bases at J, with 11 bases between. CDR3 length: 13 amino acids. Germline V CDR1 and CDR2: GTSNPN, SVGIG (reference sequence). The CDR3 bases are TGTGCCTGGAGTCCACAGTCCTTCTATGGCTACACCTTC. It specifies CAWSPQSFYGYTF.

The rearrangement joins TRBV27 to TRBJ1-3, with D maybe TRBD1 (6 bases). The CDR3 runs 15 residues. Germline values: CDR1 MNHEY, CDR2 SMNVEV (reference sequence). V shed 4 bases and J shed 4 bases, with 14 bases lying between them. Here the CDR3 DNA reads TGTGCCAGCAGTTCTAGGGGGGGCCGCGGAAACACCATATATTTT. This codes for CASSSRGGRGNTIYF.

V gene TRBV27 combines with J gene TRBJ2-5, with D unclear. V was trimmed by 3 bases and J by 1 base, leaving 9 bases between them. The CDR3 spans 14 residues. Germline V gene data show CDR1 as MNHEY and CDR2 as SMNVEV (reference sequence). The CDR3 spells CASSFAGSQETQYF. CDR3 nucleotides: TGTGCCAGCAGTTTTGCTGGTAGCCAAGAGACCCAGTACTTC.

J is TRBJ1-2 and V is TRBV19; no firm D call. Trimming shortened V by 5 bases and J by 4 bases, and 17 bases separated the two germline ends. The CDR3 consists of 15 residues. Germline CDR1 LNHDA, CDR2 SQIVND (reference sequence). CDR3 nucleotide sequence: TGTGCCAGTAGTTCTCCAAGGAGGGCGGGCTATGGCTACACCTTC. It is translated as CASSSPRRAGYGYTF.

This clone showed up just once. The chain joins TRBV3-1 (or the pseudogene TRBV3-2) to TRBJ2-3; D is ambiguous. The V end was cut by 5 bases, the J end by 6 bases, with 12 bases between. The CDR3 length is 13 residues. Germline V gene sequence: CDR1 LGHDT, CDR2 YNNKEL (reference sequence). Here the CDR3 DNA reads TGTGCCAGCAGCGTCAACCCCGGGGATACGCAGTATTTT. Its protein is CASSVNPGDTQYF.

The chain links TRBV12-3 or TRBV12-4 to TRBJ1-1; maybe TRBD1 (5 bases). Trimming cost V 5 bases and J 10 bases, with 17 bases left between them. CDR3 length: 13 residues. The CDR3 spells CASSPWGDLAAFF. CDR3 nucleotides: TGTGCCAGCAGTCCCTGGGGGGACCTGGCAGCTTTCTTT.

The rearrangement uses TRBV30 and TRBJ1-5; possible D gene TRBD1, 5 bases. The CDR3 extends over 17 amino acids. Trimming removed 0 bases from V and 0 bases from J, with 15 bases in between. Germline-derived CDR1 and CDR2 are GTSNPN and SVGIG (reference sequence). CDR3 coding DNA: TGTGCCTGGAGTGTAGGCAGGGCCTTCAATAGCAATCAGCCCCAGCATTTT. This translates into CAWSVGRAFNSNQPQHF.

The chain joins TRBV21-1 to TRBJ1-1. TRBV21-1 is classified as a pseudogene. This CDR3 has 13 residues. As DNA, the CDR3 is TGTGCCAACTCGAAGGGACTGAACACTGAAGCTTTCTTT. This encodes CANSKGLNTEAFF.

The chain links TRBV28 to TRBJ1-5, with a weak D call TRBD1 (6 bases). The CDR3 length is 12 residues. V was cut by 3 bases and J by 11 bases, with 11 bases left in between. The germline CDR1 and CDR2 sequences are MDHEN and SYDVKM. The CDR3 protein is CASSFIAGAQHF. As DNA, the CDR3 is TGTGCCAGCAGTTTCATCGCAGGGGCCCAGCATTTT.

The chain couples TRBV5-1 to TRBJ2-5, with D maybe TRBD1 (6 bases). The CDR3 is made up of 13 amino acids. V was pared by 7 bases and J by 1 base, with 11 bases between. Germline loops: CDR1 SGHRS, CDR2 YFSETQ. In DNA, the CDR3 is TGCGCCAGCCGGGACAACATCCAAGAGACCCAGTACTTC. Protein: CASRDNIQETQYF. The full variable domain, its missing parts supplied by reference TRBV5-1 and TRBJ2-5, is KAGVTQTPRYLIKTRGQQVTLSCSPISGHRSVSWYQQTPGQGLQFLFEYFSETQRNKGNFPGRFSGRQFSNSRSEMNVSTLELGDSALYLCASRDNIQETQYFGPGTRLLVL.

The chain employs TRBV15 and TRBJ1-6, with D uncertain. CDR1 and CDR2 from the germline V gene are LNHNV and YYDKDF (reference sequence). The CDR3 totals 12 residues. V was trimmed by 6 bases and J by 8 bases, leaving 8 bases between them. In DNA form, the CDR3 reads TGTGCCACCAGTACGGTAGATTCACCCCTCCACTTT. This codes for CATSTVDSPLHF.